Following are 26 T cell receptor beta chains from one sample sequenced in a study of control samples from healthy donors and cancer patients. Assay: immunoSEQ multiplex PCR; the TCRdb copy retains only in-frame clones and omits some. The table records fewer than 100,000 clones, approximately 82% of them present only once. Sequencing was performed on blood. The receptors come from a woman in her sixties or seventies in good health.

The V and J genes are TRBV9 and TRBJ2-3; D unclear. Germline-derived CDR1 and CDR2 are SGDLS and YYNGEE. This CDR3 comprises 15 residues. Between the trimmed V and J ends, which lost 0 bases and 0 bases, there was a span of 8 bases. The CDR3 coding sequence is TGTGCCAGCAGCGTAGAACCAGTTAGCACAGATACGCAGTATTTT. Its protein product is CASSVEPVSTDTQYF.

This chain joins TRBV6-2 or TRBV6-3 and TRBJ1-1; 10 bases are a match to TRBD1. The V and J ends lost 5 bases and 0 bases, in that order; junction bases with no gene match: 6. The CDR3 is 16 amino acids. Germline V CDR1 and CDR2: MNHEY, SVGEGT. CDR3 amino acids: CASSTPGQGMNTEAFF. The CDR3 DNA follows: TGTGCCAGCAGTACCCCGGGACAGGGGATGAACACTGAAGCTTTCTTT.

This clone was picked up a small number of times. The chain carries TRBV30 and TRBJ1-2; D is uncertain. CDR3 length equals 14 residues. Deletions cut 0 bases from V and 3 bases from J, with 11 bases between. The germline gives CDR1 GTSNPN, CDR2 SVGIG (reference sequence). As DNA, the CDR3 is TGTGCCTGGAGTGTAGGAGGGCAGCACTATGGCTACACCTTC. It is translated as CAWSVGGQHYGYTF.

The sample holds a few counts of this clone. The V and J genes are TRBV19 and TRBJ1-5, with D maybe TRBD1 (6 bases). CDR3 length equals 14 residues. V was shortened by 5 bases and J by 0 bases, with 8 bases between the two germline ends. Looked up from germline, CDR1 is LNHDA and CDR2 is SQIVND (reference sequence). CDR3 sequence (DNA): TGTGCCAGTAGTGTACAGGGTAGCAATCAGCCCCAGCATTTT. It specifies CASSVQGSNQPQHF.

V is TRBV19 and J is TRBJ1-1; no reliable D call. Trimming left V 3 bases short and J 1 base short, with 6 bases between. CDR1 and CDR2 (germline): LNHDA, SQIVND (reference sequence). The CDR3 runs to 13 residues. CDR3 loop: CASSISRNTEAFF. The CDR3 coding sequence is TGTGCCAGTAGTATTAGCCGGAACACTGAAGCTTTCTTT.

The V gene is TRBV28, the J gene TRBJ2-3, with 10 bases lining up with TRBD1. This CDR3 spans 17 amino acids. V shed 4 bases, J shed 4 bases, and the junction held 11 bases outside the gene matches. Germline CDR1 MDHEN, CDR2 SYDVKM. The CDR3 DNA follows: TGTGCCAGCAGTTCAAGACAGGGGGCGCCGGGGGCAGATACGCAGTATTTT. It encodes CASSSRQGAPGADTQYF.

This clone came up once. The CDR3, as DNA: TGTGCCAGCAGCTTCGCCGCGGGAGCGCGAGAGACCCAGTACTTC. This translates into CASSFAAGARETQYF. The chain joins TRBV5-4 to TRBJ2-5; TRBD2 aligns across 7 bases. The CDR3 spans 15 residues. Germline CDR1 is SGHNT and CDR2 is YYREEE (reference sequence). V gave up 2 bases and J gave up 4 bases; unmatched junction bases: 8. The whole variable domain, remainder taken from reference TRBV5-4 and TRBJ2-5, is ETGVTQSPTHLIKTRGQQVTLRCSSQSGHNTVSWYQQALGQGPQFIFQYYREEENGRGNFPPRFSGLQFPNYSSELNVNALELDDSALYLCASSFAAGARETQYFGPGTRLLVL.

This clone was recorded only once. The V gene is TRBV12-3 or TRBV12-4, the J gene TRBJ2-7, with D possibly TRBD1 on 6 matching bases. The CDR3 loop spans 13 amino acids. V was cut by 2 bases and J by 9 bases, with 14 bases left in between. This chain's CDR3 is CASSLSTGLSQYF. The CDR3 DNA reads as TGTGCCAGCAGTTTAAGTACAGGGTTGTCGCAGTACTTC.

The chain employs TRBV10-3 and TRBJ2-4; no clear D gene. Trimming took 3 bases from V and 7 from J, leaving 7 bases between them. CDR1 and CDR2 from the germline V gene are ENHRY and SYGVKD. The CDR3 has 12 amino acids. The CDR3 sequence is CAISDGINIQYF. The CDR3 DNA follows: TGTGCCATCAGTGACGGCATTAACATTCAGTACTTC.

The chain employs TRBV12-5 and TRBJ2-2; D gene uncertain. Germline values: CDR1 LGHNT, CDR2 FRNRAP. The CDR3 is 17 amino acids. The V end lost 5 bases, the J end lost 1 base, and 17 bases lay between the germline ends. CDR3 sequence reads: CASGPPGDPVNTGELFF. The CDR3 coding sequence is TGTGCTAGTGGTCCCCCTGGGGATCCAGTGAACACCGGGGAGCTGTTTTTT.

V and J are TRBV11-2 and TRBJ1-6, with 8 bases lining up with TRBD1. The CDR3 has 15 amino acids. The V gene end was trimmed by 5 bases and the J gene end by 9 bases; junction bases not matched to a gene: 9. Looked up from germline, CDR1 is SGHAT and CDR2 is FQNNGV. The CDR3 loop reads CASSGRGQGSSPLHF. CDR3 in DNA: TGTGCCAGCAGCGGCAGGGGGCAAGGTAGTTCACCCCTCCACTTT.

The chain employs TRBV7-9 and TRBJ1-5; weak D call: TRBD1 (5 bases). Germline V gene data show CDR1 as SEHNR and CDR2 as FQNEAQ (reference sequence). Trimming took 5 bases from V and 4 from J, leaving 12 bases between them. This CDR3 has 14 amino acids. The CDR3: CASSRDGSNQPQHF. DNA for the CDR3: TGTGCCAGCAGCCGGGACGGATCTAATCAGCCCCAGCATTTT.

The chain's CDR3 is CASSRGWGQPQHF. DNA for the CDR3: TGCGCCAGCAGCCGAGGGTGGGGTCAGCCCCAGCATTTT. J is TRBJ1-5 and V is TRBV4-3; D unclear. Germline V gene data show CDR1 as LGHNA and CDR2 as YSLEER. The V end lost 4 bases, the J end lost 6 bases, and 10 bases lay between the germline ends. The CDR3 covers 13 residues.

V and J are TRBV5-1 and TRBJ2-3; no clear D. V shed 1 base and J shed 1 base, with 10 bases lying between them. Per germline, CDR1 SGHRS and CDR2 YFSETQ. The CDR3 has 15 residues. This CDR3 is CASSLSWIRTDTQYF. CDR3 nucleotides: TGCGCCAGCAGCTTGTCCTGGATACGCACAGATACGCAGTATTTT.

The CDR3 region has the DNA TGTGCCAGCAGGGGGGGACAGATCCTCTACGAGCAGTACTTC. It translates to CASRGGQILYEQYF. This chain links TRBV28 with TRBJ2-7; weak D call: TRBD1 (7 bases). CDR1 is MDHEN, CDR2 SYDVKM, per germline. V was cut by 6 bases and J by 3 bases, with 15 bases left in between. The CDR3 extends over 14 amino acids.

The rearrangement links TRBV5-1 to TRBJ2-7; D possibly corresponds to TRBD1 (6 bases). CDR1 is SGHRS, CDR2 YFSETQ, per germline. This CDR3 is built from 13 residues. The ends were cut back, 4 bases at V and 4 bases at J, with 12 bases in the middle. The CDR3 loop reads CASSRGTGYEQYF. The CDR3 bases are TGCGCCAGCAGCAGGGGAACAGGGTACGAGCAGTACTTC.

This clone was detected only once. The chain links TRBV9 to TRBJ1-5; weak D call: TRBD1 (6 bases). This CDR3 region has 15 residues. The germline V gene encodes CDR1 SGDLS and CDR2 YYNGEE. V dropped 0 bases and J dropped 9 bases, with 16 bases sitting between them. CDR3 region: CASSVALAGVRPQHF. CDR3 nucleotide sequence: TGTGCCAGCAGCGTAGCTCTGGCAGGGGTGCGGCCCCAGCATTTT.

Points on this clone: A read error may produce the germline difference seen at one junction end. This CDR3 is CASSFGLTGANVPTF. The CDR3 nucleotides are TGTGCCAGCAGTTTCGGATTAACTGGGGCCAACGTCCCGACTTTC. The chain uses TRBV28 and TRBJ2-6, with D possibly being TRBD1 (5 bases). CDR3 length equals 15 residues. Germline CDR1 and CDR2: MDHEN and SYDVKM.

This chain joins TRBV5-1 and TRBJ2-2; the D gene is possibly TRBD2 (5 bases). This CDR3 is 15 amino acids long. The V gene lost 0 bases and the J gene lost 6 bases, with 12 bases spanning the gap. From germline, CDR1 is SGHRS and CDR2 YFSETQ. The CDR3, as DNA: TGCGCCAGCAGCTTGGTTTCGGGATCCCCCGGGGAGCTGTTTTTT. It yields the protein CASSLVSGSPGELFF.

This clone was counted a single time. This chain uses TRBV9 with TRBJ2-3, with D perhaps matching TRBD1 (5 bases). The CDR3 has 16 amino acids. CDR1 is SGDLS, CDR2 YYNGEE, per germline. The V end was cut by 0 bases, the J end by 0 bases, with 11 bases between. The CDR3 DNA reads TGTGCCAGCAGCGTAGGTGGGAAGGGGAGCACAGATACGCAGTATTTT. Residues: CASSVGGKGSTDTQYF.

V gene TRBV28 combines with J gene TRBJ1-5; D unclear. V lost 10 bases to trimming and J lost 0 bases, with 7 bases between them. The germline gives CDR1 MDHEN, CDR2 SYDVKM. The CDR3 length is 12 residues. CDR3 in DNA: TGTGCCACTTCTATTAGCAATCAGCCCCAGCATTTT. It yields the protein CATSISNQPQHF.

The chain employs TRBV7-8 and TRBJ1-3; D is unclear. This CDR3 is built from 15 residues. From germline, CDR1 is SGHVS and CDR2 FQNEAQ. V dropped 3 bases and J dropped 2 bases, with 11 bases sitting between them. This CDR3 reads CASSFEASPGNTIYF. CDR3 nucleotides: TGTGCCAGCAGCTTCGAGGCCTCGCCTGGAAACACCATATATTTT.

The chain uses TRBV7-2 and TRBJ2-1; either TRBD1 or TRBD2 may fit D (5 bases each). Germline V gene lookup returns CDR1 SGHTA and CDR2 FQGNSA. V lost 6 bases and J 2 bases, leaving 11 bases between the germline ends. The CDR3 covers 14 residues. In DNA form, the CDR3 reads TGTGCCAGCAGTAAGAGGGACCCCTACAATGAGCAGTTCTTC. Encoded protein: CASSKRDPYNEQFF.

V and J are TRBV12-3 or TRBV12-4 and TRBJ1-3; D remains ambiguous. Trimming removed 5 bases at V and 6 bases at J, with 5 bases between. The CDR3 spans 11 residues. The DNA for the CDR3 is TGTGCCAGCAGTCGTGCAAACACCATATATTTT. Its translation is CASSRANTIYF.

The rearrangement uses TRBV7-9 and TRBJ2-5; 11 bases align to TRBD2. Germline V gene sequence: CDR1 SEHNR, CDR2 FQNEAQ (reference sequence). The ends lost 4 bases at V and 9 bases at J; junction bases unmatched: 7. The CDR3 covers 14 residues. Here the CDR3 reads CASSSNSGGVAQYF. DNA for the CDR3: TGTGCCAGCAGCTCAAATAGCGGGGGGGTCGCCCAGTACTTC.

The rearrangement uses TRBV11-3 and TRBJ2-1; 15 bases fit TRBD2. The CDR3 totals 16 residues. Per germline, CDR1 SGHNT and CDR2 YENEEA. V was pared by 5 bases and J by 7 bases, with 6 bases of the junction left unmatched. The chain's CDR3 is CASSPGLAGGRNEQFF. Here the CDR3 DNA reads TGTGCCAGCAGCCCGGGACTAGCGGGAGGTAGGAATGAGCAGTTCTTC.